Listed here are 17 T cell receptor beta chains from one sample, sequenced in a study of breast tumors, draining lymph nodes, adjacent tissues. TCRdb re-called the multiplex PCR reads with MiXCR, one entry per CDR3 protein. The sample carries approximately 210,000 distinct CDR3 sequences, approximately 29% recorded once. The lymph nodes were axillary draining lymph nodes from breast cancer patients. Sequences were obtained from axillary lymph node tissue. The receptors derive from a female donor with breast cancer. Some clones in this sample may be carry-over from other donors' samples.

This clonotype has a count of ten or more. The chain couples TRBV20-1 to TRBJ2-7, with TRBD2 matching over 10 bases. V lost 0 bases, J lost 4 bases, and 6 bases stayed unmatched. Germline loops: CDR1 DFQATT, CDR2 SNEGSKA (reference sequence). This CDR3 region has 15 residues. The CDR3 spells CSARDPGSGRYEQYF. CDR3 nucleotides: TGCAGTGCTAGAGATCCGGGTAGCGGGAGGTACGAGCAGTACTTC.

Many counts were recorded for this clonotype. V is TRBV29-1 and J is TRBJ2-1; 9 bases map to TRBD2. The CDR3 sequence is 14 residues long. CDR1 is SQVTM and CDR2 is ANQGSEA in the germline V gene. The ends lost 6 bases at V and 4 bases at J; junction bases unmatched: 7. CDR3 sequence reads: CSVEGLAGYNEQFF. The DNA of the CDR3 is TGCAGCGTCGAGGGGCTAGCGGGGTACAATGAGCAGTTCTTC.

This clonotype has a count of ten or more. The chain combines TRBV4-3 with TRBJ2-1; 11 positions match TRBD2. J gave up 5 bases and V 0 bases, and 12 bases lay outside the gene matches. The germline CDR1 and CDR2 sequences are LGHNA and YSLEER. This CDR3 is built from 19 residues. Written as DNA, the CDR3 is TGCGCCAGCAGCCAAGAAGAAATATCGGCTAGCGGGAGGCACAATGAGCAGTTCTTC. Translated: CASSQEEISASGRHNEQFF.

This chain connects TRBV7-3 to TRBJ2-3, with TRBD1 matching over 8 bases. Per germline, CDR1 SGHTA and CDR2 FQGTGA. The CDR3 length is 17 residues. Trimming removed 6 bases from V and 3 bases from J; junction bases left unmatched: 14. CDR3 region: CASRLQGGRVSTDTQYF. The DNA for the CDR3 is TGTGCCAGCAGACTACAGGGGGGAAGGGTATCGACAGATACGCAGTATTTT.

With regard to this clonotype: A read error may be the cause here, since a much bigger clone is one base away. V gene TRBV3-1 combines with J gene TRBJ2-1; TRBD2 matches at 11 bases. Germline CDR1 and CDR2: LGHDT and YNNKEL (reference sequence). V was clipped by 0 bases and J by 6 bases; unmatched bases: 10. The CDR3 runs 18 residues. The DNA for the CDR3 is TGTGCCAGCAGCCAAGAACCGCTGGGACTAGCGGTTTGCAATGAGCAGTTCTTC. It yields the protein CASSQEPLGLAVCNEQFF.

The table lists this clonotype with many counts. CDR3 residues: CASSSRGDGYTF. The CDR3 region has the DNA TGTGCCAGCTCCTCAAGGGGCGATGGCTACACCTTC. The chain employs TRBV6-6 and TRBJ1-2; weak D call: TRBD1 (5 bases). Per germline, CDR1 MNHNY and CDR2 SVGAGI (reference sequence). The germline V and J ends were trimmed by 8 bases and 6 bases, with 13 bases remaining between them. There are 12 residues in the CDR3.

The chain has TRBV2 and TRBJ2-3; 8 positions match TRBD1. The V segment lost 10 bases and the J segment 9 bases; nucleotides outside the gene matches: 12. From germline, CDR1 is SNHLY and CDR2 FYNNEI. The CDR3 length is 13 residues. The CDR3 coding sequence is TGTGCCACCCAAAAAACAGGGGGTTACACGCAGTATTTT. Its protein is CATQKTGGYTQYF.

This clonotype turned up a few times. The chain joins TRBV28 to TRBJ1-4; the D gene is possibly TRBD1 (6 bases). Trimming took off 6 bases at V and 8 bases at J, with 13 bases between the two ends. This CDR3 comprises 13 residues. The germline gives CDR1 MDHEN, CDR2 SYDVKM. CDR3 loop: CASRWGRKEKLFF. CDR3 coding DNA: TGTGCCAGCAGGTGGGGGCGGAAGGAAAAACTGTTTTTT.

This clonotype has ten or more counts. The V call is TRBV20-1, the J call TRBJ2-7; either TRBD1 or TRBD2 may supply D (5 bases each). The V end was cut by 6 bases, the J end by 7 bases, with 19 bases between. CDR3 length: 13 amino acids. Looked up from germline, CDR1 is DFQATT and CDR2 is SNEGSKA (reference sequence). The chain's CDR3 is CSATGTALREQYF. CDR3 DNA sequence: TGCAGTGCCACCGGGACCGCTCTACGGGAGCAGTACTTC.

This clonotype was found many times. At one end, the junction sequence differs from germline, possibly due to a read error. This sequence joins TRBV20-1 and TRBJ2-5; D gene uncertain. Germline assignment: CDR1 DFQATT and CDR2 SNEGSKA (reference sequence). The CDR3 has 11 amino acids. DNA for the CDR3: TGCAGTGGTAAAATTCAAGAGACCCAGTCCTTC. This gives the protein CSGKIQETQSF.

CDR3 sequence reads: CSARARLASTSETQYF. The DNA for the CDR3 is TGCAGTGCTAGAGCTCGACTGGCTAGCACAAGCGAGACCCAGTACTTC. This chain links TRBV20-1 with TRBJ2-5; maybe TRBD2 (5 bases). CDR1 and CDR2 from the germline V gene are DFQATT and SNEGSKA (reference sequence). CDR3 length equals 16 residues. V gave up 1 base and J gave up 5 bases, with 20 bases separating them.

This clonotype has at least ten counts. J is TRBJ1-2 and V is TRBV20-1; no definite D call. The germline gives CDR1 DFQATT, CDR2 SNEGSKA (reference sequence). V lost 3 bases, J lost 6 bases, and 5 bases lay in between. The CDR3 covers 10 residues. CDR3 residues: CSARGDGYTF. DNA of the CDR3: TGCAGTGCTAGGGGTGATGGCTACACCTTC.

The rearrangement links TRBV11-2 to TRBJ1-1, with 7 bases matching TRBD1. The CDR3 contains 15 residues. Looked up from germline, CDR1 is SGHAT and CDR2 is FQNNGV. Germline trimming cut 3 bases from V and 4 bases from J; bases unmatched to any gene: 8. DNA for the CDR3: TGTGCCAGCAGCTTCACAGGGGCGGAGGCCACTGAAGCTTTCTTT. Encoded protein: CASSFTGAEATEAFF.

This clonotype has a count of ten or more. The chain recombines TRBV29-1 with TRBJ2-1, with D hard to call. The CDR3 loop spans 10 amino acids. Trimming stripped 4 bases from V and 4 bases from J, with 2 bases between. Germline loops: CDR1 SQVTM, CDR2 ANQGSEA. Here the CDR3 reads CSVGYNEQFF. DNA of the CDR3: TGCAGCGTTGGGTACAATGAGCAGTTCTTC.

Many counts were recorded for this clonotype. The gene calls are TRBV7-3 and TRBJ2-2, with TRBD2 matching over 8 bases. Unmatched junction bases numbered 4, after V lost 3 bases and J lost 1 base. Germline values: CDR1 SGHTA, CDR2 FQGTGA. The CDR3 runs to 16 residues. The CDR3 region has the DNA TGTGCCAGCAGCTTGAGAGCGGGGGTGAACACCGGGGAGCTGTTTTTT. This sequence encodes CASSLRAGVNTGELFF.

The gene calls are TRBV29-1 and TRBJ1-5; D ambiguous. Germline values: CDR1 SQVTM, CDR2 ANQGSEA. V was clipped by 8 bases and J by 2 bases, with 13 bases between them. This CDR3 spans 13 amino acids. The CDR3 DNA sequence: TGCAGCTTAGATGGGGAGGGCAATCAGCCCCAGCATTTT. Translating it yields CSLDGEGNQPQHF.

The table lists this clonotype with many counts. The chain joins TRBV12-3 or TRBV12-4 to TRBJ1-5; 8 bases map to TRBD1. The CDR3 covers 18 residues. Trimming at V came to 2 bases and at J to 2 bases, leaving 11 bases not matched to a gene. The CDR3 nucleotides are TGTGCCAGCAGTTTAAGGGGGACAGGACGCTGGGGCAATCAGCCCCAGCATTTT. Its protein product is CASSLRGTGRWGNQPQHF.